A selection of T cell receptor beta chains follows, all from one sample in a study of blood T cell repertoires in COVID-19. Repertoires were generated with immunoSEQ multiplex PCR, while TCRdb's copy carries only in-frame clones and drops some. The profile shows about 170,000 clones, about 80% of them singletons. Sequenced input: PBMCs or T cells enriched from blood (not recorded which). These receptors originate from a man in his forties or fifties who had recovered from COVID-19. Each CDR3 is given with its conserved first and last residue. The order of the fields is J gene, clone size, D gene, V gene, CDR3 protein, CDR3 DNA. D genes are given only for firm matches. Clone size is not always given. Where it is, it says once, few, many or a class for expanded clones.

>TRBJ2-2|NA|NA|TRBV19
CATNTQGRTGELFF
TGTGCCACCAACACCCAGGGTCGCACCGGGGAGCTGTTTTTT
>TRBJ2-3|NA|TRBD1|TRBV6-2/TRBV6-3
CASSYGRTGSDTQYF
TGTGCCAGCAGTTACGGGAGGACAGGGTCAGATACGCAGTATTTT
>TRBJ2-7|NA|TRBD1|TRBV19
CASSPLQGVYEQYF
TGTGCCAGTAGCCCGTTACAGGGGGTTTACGAGCAGTACTTC
>TRBJ2-2|NA|NA|TRBV5-6
CASSLGGTPFSTGELFF
TGTGCCAGCAGCTTGGGGGGGACACCATTTTCCACCGGGGAGCTGTTTTTT
>TRBJ1-2|few|NA|TRBV7-9
CASSFDSYYGYTF
TGTGCCAGCAGCTTTGACAGCTACTATGGCTACACCTTC
>TRBJ1-1|NA|NA|TRBV10-3
CAIKGTQGEGEAFF
TGTGCCATCAAAGGGACACAAGGAGAGGGTGAAGCTTTCTTT
>TRBJ2-5|NA|NA|TRBV11-1
CASSLEGDGREAQYF
TGTGCCAGCAGCTTAGAGGGGGACGGCCGAGAGGCCCAGTACTTC
>TRBJ1-4|NA|TRBD1|TRBV6-5
CASSPLTGEPEKLFF
TGTGCCAGCAGTCCGTTAACAGGGGAACCGGAAAAACTGTTTTTT
>TRBJ1-6|NA|NA|TRBV5-5
CASSLQEGSPLHF
TGTGCCAGCAGCTTACAGGAGGGTTCACCCCTCCACTTT
>TRBJ1-1|NA|NA|TRBV14
CASSQETGRAGTEAFF
TGTGCCAGCAGCCAAGAAACGGGTCGTGCAGGGACTGAAGCTTTCTTT
>TRBJ2-5|NA|TRBD2|TRBV7-9
CASNQPLAGYQETQYF
TGTGCCAGCAACCAGCCACTAGCGGGATACCAAGAGACCCAGTACTTC
>TRBJ1-2|NA|NA|TRBV19
CASSPQGYGYTF
TGTGCCAGTAGTCCTCAGGGGTATGGCTACACCTTC
>TRBJ1-4|NA|NA|TRBV30
CAWKGGRAFSGEKLFF
TGTGCCTGGAAGGGAGGTCGGGCGTTTAGTGGGGAAAAACTGTTTTTT
>TRBJ2-5|NA|TRBD2|TRBV24-1
CATDNGGASQTQYF
TGTGCCACCGATAACGGGGGGGCCAGCCAGACCCAGTACTTC
>TRBJ1-1|NA|NA|TRBV21-1
CARRTSVHTEAFF
TGTGCCCGAAGAACTAGTGTACACACTGAAGCTTTCTTT
>TRBJ1-2|NA|NA|TRBV6-5
CASSSRGIGYTF
TGTGCCAGCAGTTCCAGAGGAATTGGCTACACCTTC
>TRBJ1-2|NA|NA|TRBV6-5
CASNGRSGYTF
TGTGCCAGCAACGGTCGGAGTGGCTACACCTTC
>TRBJ2-1|NA|NA|TRBV13
CASSSDGRSSYNEQFF
TGTGCCAGCAGCTCTGACGGGAGAAGCTCCTACAATGAGCAGTTCTTC
>TRBJ1-6|NA|NA|TRBV27
CATQGGGDNSPLHF
TGTGCCACGCAAGGGGGAGGGGATAATTCACCCCTCCACTTT
>TRBJ2-3|once|TRBD2|TRBV9
CASSVGASGWTDTQYF
TGTGCCAGCAGCGTGGGGGCTAGCGGGTGGACAGATACGCAGTATTTT
>TRBJ1-1|NA|NA|TRBV4-3
CASSQGMRKGGNTEAFF
TGCGCCAGCAGCCAAGGAATGAGGAAGGGAGGAAACACTGAAGCTTTCTTT
>TRBJ1-2|NA|TRBD1|TRBV27
CASSPDRGNSGYTF
TGTGCCAGCAGTCCGGACAGGGGGAACAGTGGCTACACCTTC
>TRBJ2-3|NA|NA|TRBV5-1
CASSLGGPSTDTQYF
TGCGCCAGCAGCTTGGGGGGCCCCAGCACAGATACGCAGTATTTT
>TRBJ2-7|few|NA|TRBV20-1
CSASVRGNEQYF
TGCAGTGCTAGTGTCCGGGGGAACGAGCAGTACTTC
>TRBJ1-4|NA|TRBD1|TRBV7-2
CASSEALGTGPEKLFF
TGTGCCAGCAGCGAAGCGTTAGGGACAGGGCCTGAAAAACTGTTTTTT
>TRBJ1-2|NA|TRBD1|TRBV5-1
CASSLNAQGADGYTF
TGCGCCAGCAGCCTTAACGCCCAGGGGGCGGATGGCTACACCTTC
>TRBJ1-6|NA|NA|TRBV28
CASIPTWGENSPLHF
TGTGCCAGCATCCCTACTTGGGGGGAGAATTCACCCCTCCACTTT
>TRBJ1-2|NA|TRBD1|TRBV28
CASAPDRGRGYTF
TGTGCCAGCGCCCCGGACAGGGGGCGAGGCTACACCTTC
>TRBJ1-1|NA|NA|TRBV30
CAWSGPTGEGTEAFF
TGTGCCTGGAGTGGCCCCACAGGAGAAGGCACTGAAGCTTTCTTT
>TRBJ2-7|NA|TRBD1|TRBV4-1
CASSQGALWQGVSYEQYF
TGCGCCAGCAGCCAAGGGGCCTTATGGCAGGGGGTGTCCTACGAGCAGTACTTC
>TRBJ2-4|NA|NA|TRBV10-2
CASSEERSAKNIQYF
TGCGCCAGCAGTGAGGAGCGGTCAGCCAAAAACATTCAGTACTTC
>TRBJ1-4|NA|NA|TRBV3-1/TRBV3-2
CASSHGDSNEKLFF
TGTGCCAGCAGCCACGGGGATTCTAATGAAAAACTGTTTTTT
>TRBJ1-2|few|TRBD1|TRBV14
CASSPAGGSGGYTF
TGTGCCAGCAGCCCGGCAGGGGGTAGTGGTGGCTACACCTTC
>TRBJ1-2|NA|NA|TRBV14
CASSQFRRAPDYGYTF
TGTGCCAGCAGCCAATTTAGGCGGGCCCCTGACTATGGCTACACCTTC
>TRBJ1-1|NA|NA|TRBV28
CASSFAGNTEAFF
TGTGCCAGCAGTTTTGCAGGGAACACTGAAGCTTTCTTT
>TRBJ1-2|NA|NA|TRBV5-4
CASSLGGTGFNYGYTF
TGTGCCAGCAGCTTGGGGGGGACTGGATTCAACTATGGCTACACCTTC
>TRBJ2-2|NA|TRBD2|TRBV7-3
CASSPSPGGSAGELFF
TGTGCCAGCAGCCCCAGTCCCGGGGGGAGCGCCGGGGAGCTGTTTTTT
>TRBJ1-5|once|NA|TRBV4-1
CASSQATTGGNQPQHF
TGCGCCAGCAGCCAAGCGACAACCGGGGGCAATCAGCCCCAGCATTTT
>TRBJ2-3|NA|NA|TRBV4-3
CASSQESSTPDTQYF
TGCGCCAGCAGCCAAGAAAGTAGTACCCCGGATACGCAGTATTTT
>TRBJ1-4|NA|TRBD1|TRBV18
CASSNRDRGDEKLFF
TGTGCCAGCTCGAACCGGGACAGGGGAGATGAAAAACTGTTTTTT
>TRBJ1-6|NA|NA|TRBV7-9
CASSRSGSPLHF
TGTGCCAGTAGCCGGTCAGGTTCACCCCTCCACTTT
>TRBJ2-7|NA|TRBD1|TRBV3-1/TRBV3-2
CASSLRTGEKSRGYEQYF
TGTGCCAGCAGCTTAAGGACAGGGGAGAAATCTAGGGGCTACGAGCAGTACTTC
>TRBJ1-3|NA|NA|TRBV6-2/TRBV6-3
CASSLGQSSGNTIYF
TGTGCCAGCAGCCTCGGACAGAGCTCTGGAAACACCATATATTTT
>TRBJ2-7|NA|TRBD1|TRBV19
CASSNPPFDRDRSYEQYF
TGTGCCAGTAGCAACCCCCCATTCGACCGGGACAGGAGCTACGAGCAGTACTTC
>TRBJ2-2|NA|TRBD1|TRBV3-1/TRBV3-2
CASSQDSRTGKAGELFF
TGTGCCAGCAGCCAAGATTCTCGGACAGGGAAGGCCGGGGAGCTGTTTTTT
>TRBJ2-7|NA|NA|TRBV4-3
CASSRQPEGPYEQYF
TGCGCCAGCAGCCGCCAACCGGAGGGCCCCTACGAGCAGTACTTC
>TRBJ2-1|NA|NA|TRBV1
CTSSRRILGRRDNEQFF
TGCACCAGCAGCCGACGTATCCTAGGAAGGAGGGACAATGAGCAGTTCTTC
>TRBJ2-5|NA|NA|TRBV9
CASSAAGENGETQYF
TGTGCCAGCAGCGCCGCCGGGGAGAACGGAGAGACCCAGTACTTC
>TRBJ1-2|NA|TRBD1|TRBV6-5
CASSRGTGYGYTF
TGTGCCAGCAGTCGAGGGACAGGGTATGGCTACACCTTC